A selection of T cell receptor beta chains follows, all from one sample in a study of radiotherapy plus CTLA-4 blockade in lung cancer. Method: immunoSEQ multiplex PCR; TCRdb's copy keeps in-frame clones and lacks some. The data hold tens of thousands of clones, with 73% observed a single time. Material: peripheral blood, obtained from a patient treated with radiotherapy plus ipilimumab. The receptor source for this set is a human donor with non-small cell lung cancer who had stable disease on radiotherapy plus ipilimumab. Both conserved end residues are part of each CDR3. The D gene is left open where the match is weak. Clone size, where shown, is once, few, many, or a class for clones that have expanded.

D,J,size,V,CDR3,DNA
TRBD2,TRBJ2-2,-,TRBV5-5,CASSLGGRPNTGELFF,TGTGCCAGCAGCTTGGGCGGGAGGCCCAACACCGGGGAGCTGTTTTTT
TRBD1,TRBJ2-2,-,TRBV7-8,CASSFRQGSGELFF,TGTGCCAGCAGCTTTCGACAGGGGTCCGGGGAGCTGTTTTTT
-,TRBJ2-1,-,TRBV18,CASSPGSSKRSYNEQFF,TGTGCCAGCTCACCAGGAAGTTCTAAACGCTCCTACAATGAGCAGTTCTTC
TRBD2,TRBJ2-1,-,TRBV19,CASWTSGLGQFF,TGTGCCAGTTGGACTAGCGGTTTGGGACAGTTCTTC
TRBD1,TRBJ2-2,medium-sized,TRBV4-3,CASSQDRVPGELFF,TGCGCCAGCAGCCAGGACAGGGTACCCGGGGAGCTGTTTTTT
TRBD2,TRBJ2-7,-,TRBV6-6,CASSPTSGSHEQYF,TGTGCCAGCAGCCCAACTAGCGGGAGCCACGAGCAGTACTTC
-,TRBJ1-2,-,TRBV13,CASSLDLSVTYTF,TGTGCCAGCAGCTTAGATCTGTCGGTAACCTACACCTTC
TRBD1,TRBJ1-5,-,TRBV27,CASSQRDRSQPQHF,TGTGCCAGCAGTCAACGGGACAGGTCTCAGCCCCAGCATTTT
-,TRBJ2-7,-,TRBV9,CASSPSTLNPYEQYF,TGTGCCAGCAGCCCATCGACCCTGAATCCCTACGAGCAGTACTTC
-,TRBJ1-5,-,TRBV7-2,CASSLSGTYQPQHF,TGTGCCAGCAGCTTGTCAGGGACCTATCAGCCCCAGCATTTT
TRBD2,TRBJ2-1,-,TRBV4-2,CASSQDPSLREGDEQFF,TGTGCCAGCAGCCAAGATCCGTCTTTGCGGGAGGGCGATGAGCAGTTCTTC
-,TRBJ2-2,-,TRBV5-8,CASSLVQGNTGELFF,TGTGCCAGCAGCTTGGTGCAGGGGAACACCGGGGAGCTGTTTTTT
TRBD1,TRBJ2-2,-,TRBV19,CASGWTGANTGELFF,TGTGCCAGTGGCTGGACAGGGGCGAACACCGGGGAGCTGTTTTTT
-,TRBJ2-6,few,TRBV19,CASSRDLSGANVLTF,TGTGCCAGTAGTCGGGATCTCTCTGGGGCCAACGTCCTGACTTTC
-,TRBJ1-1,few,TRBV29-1,CSVVGALGMNTEAFF,TGCAGCGTTGTGGGGGCCCTTGGGATGAACACTGAAGCTTTCTTT
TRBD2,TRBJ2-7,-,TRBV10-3,CAISGEGGLAYEQYF,TGTGCCATCAGTGGGGAGGGAGGGCTTGCCTACGAGCAGTACTTC
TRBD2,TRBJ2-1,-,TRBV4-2,CASSPGTSVDEQFF,TGTGCCAGCAGCCCCGGGACTAGCGTGGATGAGCAGTTCTTC
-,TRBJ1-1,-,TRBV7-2,CASSSAPAGITEAFF,TGTGCCAGCAGCTCAGCACCCGCTGGGATAACTGAAGCTTTCTTT
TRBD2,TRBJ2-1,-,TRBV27,CASSKGLAGPTEQFF,TGTGCCAGCAGTAAGGGACTAGCGGGACCCACTGAGCAGTTCTTC
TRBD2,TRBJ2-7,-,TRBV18,CASSPQTSGISYEQYF,TGTGCCAGCTCACCCCAGACTAGCGGGATCTCCTACGAGCAGTACTTC
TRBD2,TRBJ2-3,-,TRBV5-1,CASSLSLAGADTQYF,TGCGCCAGCAGCTTGTCCCTAGCGGGAGCAGATACGCAGTATTTT
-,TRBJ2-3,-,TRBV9,CASSSGFRESTDTQYF,TGTGCCAGCAGCTCAGGGTTCCGGGAGAGCACAGATACGCAGTATTTT